The present T cell receptor (beta chain) was sequenced within a study of early T cells in non-severe SARS-CoV-2 infection. Across the whole study: Chains were not paired, and sequencing was done on bulk RNA from unsorted whole blood.

This clonotype was seen ten or more times. As yet, its antigen is unknown. Regarding the study as a whole: VDJdb-based annotation leaned toward anti-spike CD8 responses and missed private and CD4 specificities.

Each single cDNA molecule received a unique molecular identifier. One entry per CDR3 protein, called by TCRdb with MiXCR from the 5' RACE reads. The sample records 27,000 or so distinct CDR3 sequences, 3.5% to 4.5% being singletons. Trimming removed 5 bases from V and 2 bases from J, with 10 bases in between. Germline V lookup: CDR1 DFQATT, CDR2 SNEGSKA (reference sequence). This CDR3 spans 12 amino acids. This chain uses TRBV20-1 with TRBJ2-7; a weak D match, TRBD2 (5 bases). This TCR came from an adult who was a healthcare worker with PCR-confirmed SARS-CoV-2 infection or an uninfected control (not recorded which). The sequencing input was whole blood. The CDR3 DNA reads as TGCAGTGCTCCCTGGACTGCCTACGAGCAGTACTTC. As protein: CSAPWTAYEQYF.